These T cell receptor beta chains were read from a single sample in a study of blood T cell repertoires in COVID-19. Libraries were prepared by immunoSEQ multiplex PCR; TCRdb keeps only in-frame clonotypes and omits some of them. The data show some 160,000 clones, with about 83% seen just once and approximately 10% held by the top ten. The sequenced material came from peripheral blood. The origin of the receptors is a woman in her seventies with COVID-19, enrolled during active disease. Both conserved end residues are part of each CDR3. A D gene is named only where the DNA matches it firmly. Clone size is shown for a subset of rows, as once, few, many or a class of expanded clone.

v_call: TRBV7-8; d_call: .; clone_size: .; j_call: TRBJ2-3; cdr3_nt: TGTGCCAGCAGCTTATTGCTCGATCAGACGGACAAAATACCCACAGATACGCAGTATTTT; cdr3_aa: CASSLLLDQTDKIPTDTQYF
v_call: TRBV2; d_call: TRBD1; clone_size: .; j_call: TRBJ2-1; cdr3_nt: TGTGCCAGCAGCCCGGACCGGGACAGTACCTACAATGAGCAGTTCTTC; cdr3_aa: CASSPDRDSTYNEQFF
v_call: TRBV28; d_call: TRBD2; clone_size: .; j_call: TRBJ2-2; cdr3_nt: TGTGCCAGCAGCCCGCAGGGATGGGTTTTTAGCGGGGGGGCTGTCGGGGAGCTGTTTTTT; cdr3_aa: CASSPQGWVFSGGAVGELFF
v_call: TRBV10-3; d_call: .; clone_size: .; j_call: TRBJ2-6; cdr3_nt: TGTGCCACGAGGCCGGACGGGGACTTGGCCAACGTCCTGACTTTC; cdr3_aa: CATRPDGDLANVLTF
v_call: TRBV19; d_call: .; clone_size: .; j_call: TRBJ1-4; cdr3_nt: TGTGCCACCAGACGGGGAGTTAATGAAAAACTGTTTTTT; cdr3_aa: CATRRGVNEKLFF
v_call: TRBV7-9; d_call: .; clone_size: .; j_call: TRBJ1-2; cdr3_nt: TGTGCCAGCAGCTTAGGACAGAACTATGGCTACACCTTC; cdr3_aa: CASSLGQNYGYTF
v_call: TRBV6-1; d_call: TRBD2; clone_size: .; j_call: TRBJ2-1; cdr3_nt: TGTGCCAGCAGTGACGTGCGGGAGAAAAATGAGCAGTTCTTC; cdr3_aa: CASSDVREKNEQFF
v_call: TRBV2; d_call: .; clone_size: .; j_call: TRBJ1-2; cdr3_nt: TGTGCCAGCAAGGAAACAATGGACTCGTTGTATGGCTACACCTTC; cdr3_aa: CASKETMDSLYGYTF
v_call: TRBV18; d_call: .; clone_size: .; j_call: TRBJ2-2; cdr3_nt: TGTGCCAGCTCACCACCTAGCAGGAACACCGGGGAGCTGTTTTTT; cdr3_aa: CASSPPSRNTGELFF
v_call: TRBV27; d_call: .; clone_size: once; j_call: TRBJ1-2; cdr3_nt: TGTGCCAGCAGTTTCCAATTTGAAGCGGGCTATGGCTACACCTTC; cdr3_aa: CASSFQFEAGYGYTF
v_call: TRBV30; d_call: .; clone_size: .; j_call: TRBJ1-2; cdr3_nt: TGTGCCTGGAGCCCCCTGGCTGGCTACACCTTC; cdr3_aa: CAWSPLAGYTF
v_call: TRBV2; d_call: TRBD2; clone_size: .; j_call: TRBJ2-7; cdr3_nt: TGTGCCAGCAGTGGTCCGGGACTAGCGGGACTTAGCTCCTACGAGCAGTACTTC; cdr3_aa: CASSGPGLAGLSSYEQYF
v_call: TRBV30; d_call: .; clone_size: .; j_call: TRBJ1-6; cdr3_nt: TGTGCCTGGAGTGGGAGGAATTCACCCCTCCACTTT; cdr3_aa: CAWSGRNSPLHF
v_call: TRBV11-2; d_call: TRBD2; clone_size: .; j_call: TRBJ2-1; cdr3_nt: TGTGCCAGCAGCCTGACCGGGACTAGCAATGAGCAGTTCTTC; cdr3_aa: CASSLTGTSNEQFF
v_call: TRBV6-5; d_call: TRBD1; clone_size: few; j_call: TRBJ1-1; cdr3_nt: TGTGCCAGCACCACCCACCGGGACAGGGACACTGAAGCTTTCTTT; cdr3_aa: CASTTHRDRDTEAFF
v_call: TRBV7-9; d_call: TRBD1; clone_size: once; j_call: TRBJ1-3; cdr3_nt: TGTGCCGGCCAGGGGGGTGGTACTGGAAACACCATATATTTT; cdr3_aa: CAGQGGGTGNTIYF
v_call: TRBV19; d_call: .; clone_size: .; j_call: TRBJ1-5; cdr3_nt: TGTGCCAGTAGCGACGAGACAGGCGGGCCCCAGCATTTT; cdr3_aa: CASSDETGGPQHF
v_call: TRBV18; d_call: TRBD1; clone_size: .; j_call: TRBJ2-2; cdr3_nt: TGTGCCAGCTCTGCCGGGACAGTGAACACCGGGGAGCTGTTTTTT; cdr3_aa: CASSAGTVNTGELFF
v_call: TRBV9; d_call: .; clone_size: .; j_call: TRBJ1-1; cdr3_nt: TGTGCCAGCAGTAAGAACTCCCGCGGACAGAACACTGAAGCTTTCTTT; cdr3_aa: CASSKNSRGQNTEAFF
v_call: TRBV6-4; d_call: .; clone_size: once; j_call: TRBJ1-5; cdr3_nt: TGTGCCAGCAGTAAGGACACCAATCAGCCCCAGCATTTT; cdr3_aa: CASSKDTNQPQHF
v_call: TRBV24-1; d_call: TRBD1; clone_size: few; j_call: TRBJ1-1; cdr3_nt: TGTGCCACCAGTGACCATAGTCGACAGGGAAGGACTGAAGCTTTCTTT; cdr3_aa: CATSDHSRQGRTEAFF
v_call: TRBV11-2; d_call: .; clone_size: once; j_call: TRBJ2-7; cdr3_nt: TGTGCCAGCAGCCCCCCGGGTCTCGAGCAGTACTTC; cdr3_aa: CASSPPGLEQYF
v_call: TRBV5-8; d_call: .; clone_size: .; j_call: TRBJ2-1; cdr3_nt: TGTGCCAGCAGCTTGGGCGGTGGTGGGGGGTACAATGAGCAGTTCTTC; cdr3_aa: CASSLGGGGGYNEQFF
v_call: TRBV12-3/TRBV12-4; d_call: .; clone_size: .; j_call: TRBJ1-5; cdr3_nt: TGTGCCAGCAGTCGACAGGCCGGAGCGCCCCAGCATTTT; cdr3_aa: CASSRQAGAPQHF
v_call: TRBV2; d_call: .; clone_size: .; j_call: TRBJ1-3; cdr3_nt: TGTGCCAGCAGTGTTGAGGGAAACTCTGGAAACACCATATATTTT; cdr3_aa: CASSVEGNSGNTIYF
v_call: TRBV5-1; d_call: TRBD2; clone_size: once; j_call: TRBJ2-1; cdr3_nt: TGCGCCAGCAGCTTGGGGACTAGTACCGGGGGGGAGCAGTTCTTC; cdr3_aa: CASSLGTSTGGEQFF
v_call: TRBV3-1/TRBV3-2; d_call: TRBD1; clone_size: .; j_call: TRBJ1-6; cdr3_nt: TGTGCCAGCAGCCAACACGCCGGGACAGGCAATAATTCACCCCTCCACTTT; cdr3_aa: CASSQHAGTGNNSPLHF
v_call: TRBV27; d_call: TRBD2; clone_size: once; j_call: TRBJ2-3; cdr3_nt: TGTGCCAGCAGTTTATTGTTCCTAGCGGATACTAGCACAGATACGCAGTATTTT; cdr3_aa: CASSLLFLADTSTDTQYF
v_call: TRBV6-5; d_call: .; clone_size: .; j_call: TRBJ1-5; cdr3_nt: TGTGCCAGCAGGACAAGCAATCAGCCCCAGCATTTT; cdr3_aa: CASRTSNQPQHF
v_call: TRBV28; d_call: .; clone_size: .; j_call: TRBJ2-6; cdr3_nt: TGTGCCAGCAGTTTGCCGGGGTCCTCTGGGGCCAACGTCCTGACTTTC; cdr3_aa: CASSLPGSSGANVLTF
v_call: TRBV4-2; d_call: TRBD2; clone_size: .; j_call: TRBJ2-1; cdr3_nt: TGTGCCAGCAGCCAAGCCGTAGCGGGGGGCATTTACAATGAGCAGTTCTTC; cdr3_aa: CASSQAVAGGIYNEQFF
v_call: TRBV6-5; d_call: TRBD1; clone_size: few; j_call: TRBJ1-2; cdr3_nt: TGTGCCAGCAGTTACTCGGGACAGATTAACTATGGCTACACCTTC; cdr3_aa: CASSYSGQINYGYTF
v_call: TRBV19; d_call: TRBD1; clone_size: .; j_call: TRBJ1-2; cdr3_nt: TGTGCCAGTAGTTCAAGACAGGGGTCGAACTATGGCTACACCTTC; cdr3_aa: CASSSRQGSNYGYTF
v_call: TRBV18; d_call: .; clone_size: .; j_call: TRBJ2-2; cdr3_nt: TGTGCCAGCGCGGGGAAGAACACCGGGGAGCTGTTTTTT; cdr3_aa: CASAGKNTGELFF
v_call: TRBV9; d_call: TRBD1; clone_size: .; j_call: TRBJ1-6; cdr3_nt: TGTGCCAGCAGCACTACACAGGGGTACTATAATTCACCCCTCCACTTT; cdr3_aa: CASSTTQGYYNSPLHF
v_call: TRBV5-4; d_call: TRBD1; clone_size: .; j_call: TRBJ2-6; cdr3_nt: TGTGCCAGCAGCTCGGGACAGGGGCCCTACTCTGGGGCCAACGTCCTGACTTTC; cdr3_aa: CASSSGQGPYSGANVLTF
v_call: TRBV30; d_call: .; clone_size: .; j_call: TRBJ2-7; cdr3_nt: TGTGCCTGGAGTGTAGGAGGGGAGCAGTACTTC; cdr3_aa: CAWSVGGEQYF
v_call: TRBV9; d_call: TRBD2; clone_size: .; j_call: TRBJ2-1; cdr3_nt: TGTGCCAGCAACCCCAGTGGCGGGGGCTCCTACAATGAGCAGTTCTTC; cdr3_aa: CASNPSGGGSYNEQFF
v_call: TRBV5-1; d_call: TRBD2; clone_size: .; j_call: TRBJ2-2; cdr3_nt: TGCGCCAGCAGCTTGGGACTAGCGGGGGACCTCGCGAACACCGGGAAGCTGTTTTTT; cdr3_aa: CASSLGLAGDLANTGKLFF
v_call: TRBV2; d_call: TRBD2; clone_size: .; j_call: TRBJ2-5; cdr3_nt: TGTGCCAGCAGTGAAAGCCGGACTAGCGGGGCCCCGCAAGAGACCCAGTACTTC; cdr3_aa: CASSESRTSGAPQETQYF